One and the same sample provided the 11 T cell receptor beta chains below, sequenced in a study of OX40 agonist ivuxolimab in advanced cancers. Only in-frame clones appear in the TCRdb table, and some are missing; sequencing was by immunoSEQ multiplex PCR. The sample lists 39,000 or so clones; roughly nine tenths were seen once. The sequencing here drew on CD4+ or CD8+ T cells sorted from blood, taken in a trial of the OX40 agonist ivuxolimab. These receptors were collected from an adult with an advanced solid tumor such as melanoma, head and neck, liver or kidney cancer.

J is TRBJ2-2 and V is TRBV7-2; D is ambiguous. Germline assignment: CDR1 SGHTA and CDR2 FQGNSA. The germline V and J ends were trimmed by 1 base and 8 bases, with 14 bases remaining between them. There are 15 residues in the CDR3. The CDR3 nucleotides are TGTGCCAGCAGCTTAGACAGCCTCGCCACTGGGGAGCTGTTTTTT. Translated, it gives CASSLDSLATGELFF.

This chain joins TRBV23-1 and TRBJ1-5, with 8 bases fitting TRBD1. TRBV23-1 is noted as an ORF with a role that remains uncertain. The CDR3 has 17 residues. J lost 3 bases, V lost 0 bases, and 7 bases had no gene match. CDR3 nucleotides: TGCGCCAGCAGTCAATCATGGGCAGGGGGCTTCAATCAGCCCCAGCATTTT. This codes for CASSQSWAGGFNQPQHF.

This clone was seen a single time. The CDR3 region has the DNA TGTGCCAGCAGCTTAACAGGAACCGGGGAGCTGTTTTTT. Amino acid sequence: CASSLTGTGELFF. This chain joins TRBV7-3 and TRBJ2-2; D gene uncertain. Germline V gene lookup returns CDR1 SGHTA and CDR2 FQGTGA. V lost 0 bases, J lost 5 bases, and 4 bases lay in between. The length of the CDR3 is 13 residues.

For the CDR3, the DNA is TGTGCCAGCAGCTTAAACAGGGGTGCAGATACGCAGTATTTT. It yields the protein CASSLNRGADTQYF. The rearrangement uses TRBV11-2 and TRBJ2-3, with TRBD1 identical over 7 bases. V lost 2 bases to trimming and J lost 4 bases; unmatched junction nucleotides: 3. Germline assignment: CDR1 SGHAT and CDR2 FQNNGV. The CDR3 contains 14 residues.

V usage is TRBV6-5 and J usage is TRBJ2-1; TRBD2 aligns across 7 bases. Germline CDR1 is MNHEY and CDR2 is SVGAGI. The CDR3 contains 14 residues. J lost 5 bases, V lost 8 bases, and 9 bases had no gene match. The CDR3: CASGRGSWNNEQFF. CDR3 coding DNA: TGTGCCAGCGGGAGGGGATCTTGGAACAATGAGCAGTTCTTC.

The chain recombines TRBV4-3 with TRBJ2-1; 9 positions match TRBD1. The CDR3 is 15 amino acids. The trim removed 4 bases at V and 7 bases at J, leaving 8 bases unmatched. The germline V gene has CDR1 LGHNA and CDR2 YSLEER. The DNA of the CDR3 is TGCGCCAGCAGCCTATCCGGGACAGGGATTAATGAGCAGTTCTTC. The encoded protein is CASSLSGTGINEQFF.

V gene TRBV27 combines with J gene TRBJ1-2, with 9 bases identical to TRBD1. V trimming: 4 bases; J trimming: 7 bases; junction bases outside the gene matches: 7. This CDR3 comprises 14 residues. Germline lookup yields CDR1 MNHEY and CDR2 SMNVEV (reference sequence). The chain's CDR3 is CASSWGDRAGGYTF. The CDR3 region has the DNA TGTGCCAGCAGTTGGGGGGACAGGGCGGGTGGCTACACCTTC.

The chain couples TRBV19 to TRBJ1-1, with no clear D. Between the trimmed V and J ends, which lost 4 bases and 3 bases, there was a span of 15 bases. This CDR3 has 15 residues. Per germline, CDR1 LNHDA and CDR2 SQIVND (reference sequence). CDR3 DNA sequence: TGTGCCAGTAGTACTTATGACGCGGGAGACACTGAAGCTTTCTTT. The encoded protein is CASSTYDAGDTEAFF.

The chain recombines TRBV9 with TRBJ2-5; 10 bases are a match to TRBD1. This CDR3 region has 15 residues. Germline V lookup: CDR1 SGDLS, CDR2 YYNGEE. The V gene end was trimmed by 3 bases and the J gene end by 5 bases; junction bases not matched to a gene: 7. The CDR3 region is CASSAGTGALETQYF. The CDR3 DNA is TGTGCCAGCAGCGCCGGGACAGGGGCGTTGGAGACCCAGTACTTC. Using reference TRBV9 and TRBJ2-5 for the parts outside the CDR3, the full variable domain is DSGVTQTPKHLITATGQRVTLRCSPRSGDLSVYWYQQSLDQGLQFLIQYYNGEERAKGNILERFSAQQFPDLHSELNLSSLELGDSALYFCASSAGTGALETQYFGPGTRLLVL.

This clone was seen only a few times. The rearrangement links TRBV10-3 to TRBJ1-1; the D gene is possibly TRBD1 (5 bases). V dropped 5 bases and J dropped 6 bases, with 16 bases sitting between them. CDR1 and CDR2 from the germline V gene are ENHRY and SYGVKD. The CDR3 loop spans 14 amino acids. CDR3 sequence (DNA): TGTGCCATCAGTCTTGGGGATCGGGGACCTGAAGCTTTCTTT. This translates into CAISLGDRGPEAFF.

The chain has TRBV18 and TRBJ2-5; D not resolved. Trimming left V 0 bases short and J 4 bases short, with 9 bases between. The germline CDR1 and CDR2 sequences are KGHSH and LQKENI. The CDR3 runs to 14 residues. The DNA for the CDR3 is TGTGCCAGCTCACCACCTTTATCTCCAGAGACCCAGTACTTC. This codes for CASSPPLSPETQYF. Full variable domain (rest looked up from reference TRBV18 and TRBJ2-5): NAGVMQNPRHLVRRRGQEARLRCSPMKGHSHVYWYRQLPEEGLKFMVYLQKENIIDESGMPKERFSAEFPKEGPSILRIQQVVRGDSAAYFCASSPPLSPETQYFGPGTRLLVL.